The clone carrying this TCR beta chain showed up many times. No antigen is known for it. This sample's time point: newly diagnosed GD, antithyroid drugs for less than 3 months. RNA isolated from PBMCs was used to make the TCR library. Relying on iRepertoire HTBI primers and Arm-PCR of CDR3 regions, the team built TCR beta libraries. MiXCR was run by TCRdb on the multiplex PCR reads, yielding one entry per CDR3 protein. The sample has a few hundred thousand distinct CDR3 sequences; approximately 15% are singletons. The CDR3 loop spans 14 amino acids. The V and J ends lost 5 bases and 4 bases, in that order; junction bases with no gene match: 5. Germline CDR1 is SGHTA and CDR2 is FQGNSA. These data are taken from a study of regulatory T cells in long-lasting Graves disease. Study details: Graves' patients (newly diagnosed) had been on antithyroid drugs under 3 months.

Study conclusions and caveats: Persistent disease showed a preference for TRBV28, TRBJ1-2 and TRBJ2-5.

These data were also filed under a second study, of T cells in Graves' hyperthyroidism and ophthalmopathy.

Sample: peripheral blood mononuclear cells (PBMCs), taken at new diagnosis, from a patient treated with antithyroid drugs. The TCR originated in a man aged 40-55 years with Graves disease. V and J are TRBV7-2 and TRBJ2-5; 9 bases map to TRBD2. For the CDR3, the DNA is TGTGCCAGCAGCCGCGGGGGGGGGGTAGAGACCCAGTACTTC. This encodes CASSRGGGVETQYF.